Below are 11 T cell receptor beta chains sequenced from a single sample in a study of breast tumors, draining lymph nodes, adjacent tissues. TCRdb independently ran MiXCR on the multiplex PCR reads; one entry per CDR3 protein. The sample yields some 170,000 distinct CDR3 sequences, around 33% seen once. Samples came from axillary lymph nodes draining the breast cancer. Source material: axillary lymph node tissue. The receptors here all came from a female donor with breast cancer. Some clones in this sample may be carry-over from other donors' samples.

This clonotype appeared many times. Since no conserved phenylalanine or tryptophan closes the CDR3, a read error is the likely cause. It is unclear where the CDR3 begins or ends on the DNA, so no DNA is shown, and the CDR3 is as TCRdb lists it. This chain connects TRBV30 to TRBJ2-7; the table's TRBD1 call for D was not verified on the DNA. The CDR3 has 12 residues if both end residues are counted. Germline V gene data show CDR1 as GTSNPN and CDR2 as SVGIG (reference sequence). The CDR3 protein is CAWSTGTGESRL.

This clonotype was counted many times. This chain joins TRBV14 and TRBJ2-7, with 8 bases identical to TRBD1. CDR3 size: 14 residues. CDR1 and CDR2 (germline): SGHDN, FVKESK. The V segment lost 1 base and the J segment 6 bases; nucleotides outside the gene matches: 5. The CDR3 is CASSQGTGSREQYF. The CDR3 DNA reads TGTGCCAGCAGCCAAGGGACAGGGTCCCGCGAGCAGTACTTC.

This clonotype showed up many times. The chain joins TRBV24-1 to TRBJ2-5, with D maybe TRBD2 (5 bases). The V end lost 3 bases, the J end lost 1 base, and 5 bases lay between the germline ends. The CDR3 totals 13 residues. CDR1 is KGHDR and CDR2 is SFDVKD in the germline V gene. Here the CDR3 DNA reads TGTGCCACCAGTGATGGAGGCCAAGAGACCCAGTACTTC. This sequence encodes CATSDGGQETQYF.

This clonotype was seen many times. The chain combines TRBV7-3 with TRBJ2-2; no clear D. The CDR3 covers 15 residues. V was cut by 4 bases and J by 4 bases, with 13 bases left in between. From germline, CDR1 is SGHTA and CDR2 FQGTGA. The CDR3 spells CASSSLQVGTGELFF. Written as DNA, the CDR3 is TGTGCCAGCAGCTCGCTCCAGGTCGGCACCGGGGAGCTGTTTTTT.

This clonotype appeared many times. J is TRBJ2-2 and V is TRBV12-5; 12 positions match TRBD2. The CDR3 runs 18 residues. V was pared by 3 bases and J by 0 bases, with 5 bases of the junction left unmatched. Per germline, CDR1 LGHNT and CDR2 FRNRAP. The CDR3 DNA reads TGTGCTAGTGGTTTAGGGCTAGCGGGAGGGTCGAACACCGGGGAGCTGTTTTTT. This gives the protein CASGLGLAGGSNTGELFF.

This clonotype was counted at least ten times. The rearrangement links TRBV30 to TRBJ1-6; 7 nucleotides agree with TRBD1. The trim removed 7 bases at V and 9 bases at J, leaving 9 bases unmatched. Germline lookup yields CDR1 GTSNPN and CDR2 SVGIG (reference sequence). There are 13 residues in the CDR3. Written as DNA, the CDR3 is TGTGCCTCCACGGGACAGATTGGTTCACCCCTCCACTTT. Protein product: CASTGQIGSPLHF.

This clonotype came up many times. The chain has TRBV7-2 and TRBJ2-4; 11 bases are a match to TRBD2. The germline V gene has CDR1 SGHTA and CDR2 FQGNSA. The CDR3 is 16 amino acids. Unmatched junction bases numbered 11, after V lost 4 bases and J lost 9 bases. CDR3: CASSSSSGRSRSIQYF. CDR3 bases: TGTGCCAGCAGCTCTTCTAGCGGGAGGTCCCGAAGCATTCAGTACTTC.

This clonotype was detected many times. The chain carries TRBV6-5 and TRBJ2-7; tentatively, D is TRBD1 (6 bases). CDR3 length: 13 residues. Deletions cut 5 bases from V and 6 bases from J, with 14 bases between. Per the germline V gene, CDR1 is MNHEY and CDR2 is SVGAGI. CDR3 nucleotide sequence: TGTGCCAGCAGTCACGATACAGGGAGCGAGCAGTACTTC. Translation gives CASSHDTGSEQYF.

This clonotype was seen ten or more times. V usage is TRBV11-2 and J usage is TRBJ2-3; TRBD1 aligns across 7 bases. Germline CDR1 reads SGHAT; CDR2 reads FQNNGV. The CDR3 extends over 16 amino acids. V lost 3 bases to trimming and J lost 4 bases; unmatched junction nucleotides: 10. Here the CDR3 reads CASSFGSAGGADTQYF. The CDR3 region has the DNA TGTGCCAGCAGCTTTGGATCGGCAGGGGGTGCAGATACGCAGTATTTT.

The J gene is TRBJ1-6, the V gene TRBV20-1; tentatively, D is TRBD1 (5 bases). V lost 4 bases and J 7 bases, leaving 20 bases between the germline ends. The CDR3 is 16 amino acids. Per germline, CDR1 DFQATT and CDR2 SNEGSKA (reference sequence). CDR3 protein: CSANPTRDLANSPLHF. CDR3 nucleotides: TGCAGTGCTAATCCTACCAGGGACTTGGCCAATTCACCCCTCCACTTT.

V gene TRBV6-5 combines with J gene TRBJ2-5, with 12 bases identical to TRBD1. V dropped 2 bases and J dropped 5; count of bases not matched to a gene: 9. The CDR3 totals 17 residues. Germline V gives CDR1 MNHEY, CDR2 SVGAGI. The CDR3 nucleotides read TGTGCCAGCAGTTACCATGGGGGACAGGGGGCCTACGAGACCCAGTACTTC. Amino acid sequence: CASSYHGGQGAYETQYF.